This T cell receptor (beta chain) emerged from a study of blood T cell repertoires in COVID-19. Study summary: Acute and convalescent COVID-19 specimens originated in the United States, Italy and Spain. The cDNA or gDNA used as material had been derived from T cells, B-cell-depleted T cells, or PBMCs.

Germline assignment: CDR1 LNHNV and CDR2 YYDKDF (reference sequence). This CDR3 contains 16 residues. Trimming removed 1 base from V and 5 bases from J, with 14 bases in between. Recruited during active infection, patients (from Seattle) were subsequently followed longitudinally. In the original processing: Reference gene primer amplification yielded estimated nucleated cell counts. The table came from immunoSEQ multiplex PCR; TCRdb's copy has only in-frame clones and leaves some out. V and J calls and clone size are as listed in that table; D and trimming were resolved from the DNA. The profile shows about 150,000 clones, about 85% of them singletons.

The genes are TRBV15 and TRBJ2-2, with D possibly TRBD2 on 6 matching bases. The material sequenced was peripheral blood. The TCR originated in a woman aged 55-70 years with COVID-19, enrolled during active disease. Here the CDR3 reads CATSRGSGEDTGELFF. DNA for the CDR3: TGTGCCACCAGCAGAGGGTCCGGGGAGGATACCGGGGAGCTGTTTTTT.